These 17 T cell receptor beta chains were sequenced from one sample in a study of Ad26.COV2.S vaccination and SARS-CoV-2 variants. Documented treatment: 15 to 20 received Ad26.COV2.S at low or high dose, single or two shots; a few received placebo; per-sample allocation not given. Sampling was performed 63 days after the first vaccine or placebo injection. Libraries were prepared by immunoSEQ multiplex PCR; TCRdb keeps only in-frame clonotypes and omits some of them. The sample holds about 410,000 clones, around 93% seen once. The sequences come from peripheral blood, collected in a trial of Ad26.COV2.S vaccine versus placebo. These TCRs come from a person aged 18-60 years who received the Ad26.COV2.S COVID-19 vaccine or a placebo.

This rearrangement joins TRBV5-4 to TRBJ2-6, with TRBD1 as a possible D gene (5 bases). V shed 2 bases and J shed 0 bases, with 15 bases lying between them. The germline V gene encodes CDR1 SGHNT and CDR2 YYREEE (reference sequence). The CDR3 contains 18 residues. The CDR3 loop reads CASSLQVVPISGANVLTF. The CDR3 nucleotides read TGTGCCAGCAGCTTACAGGTGGTTCCCATCTCTGGGGCCAACGTCCTGACTTTC.

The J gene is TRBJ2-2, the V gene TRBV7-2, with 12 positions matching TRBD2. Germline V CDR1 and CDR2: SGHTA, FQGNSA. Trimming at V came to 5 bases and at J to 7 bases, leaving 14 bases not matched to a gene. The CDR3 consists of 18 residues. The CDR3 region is CASSLSGLAGIIGGELFF. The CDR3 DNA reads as TGTGCCAGCAGCCTTTCCGGACTAGCGGGGATCATAGGCGGGGAGCTGTTTTTT. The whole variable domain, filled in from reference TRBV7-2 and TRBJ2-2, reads GAGVSQSPSNKVTEKGKDVELRCDPISGHTALYWYRQSLGQGLEFLIYFQGNSAPDKSGLPSDRFSAERTGGSVSTLTIQRTQQEDSAVYLCASSLSGLAGIIGGELFFGEGSRLTVL.

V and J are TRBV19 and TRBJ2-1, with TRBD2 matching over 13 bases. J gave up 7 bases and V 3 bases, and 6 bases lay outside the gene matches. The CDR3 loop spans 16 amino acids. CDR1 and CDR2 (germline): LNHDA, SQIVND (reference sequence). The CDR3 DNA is TGTGCCAGTAGTATCCAACTAGCGGGGGGGACAAATGAGCAGTTCTTC. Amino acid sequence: CASSIQLAGGTNEQFF.

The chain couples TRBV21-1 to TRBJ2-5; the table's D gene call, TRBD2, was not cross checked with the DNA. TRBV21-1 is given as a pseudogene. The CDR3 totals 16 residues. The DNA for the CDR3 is TGTGCCAGCAGGAGACTAGCGGGGGGGCCCAAAGAGACCCAGTACTTC. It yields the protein CASRRLAGGPKETQYF.

CDR3 coding DNA: TGTGCCAGCAGTTTTGACAGGATCTATGGCTACACCTTC. It translates to CASSFDRIYGYTF. The rearrangement uses TRBV28 and TRBJ1-2; possibly TRBD1 for D (6 bases). This CDR3 comprises 13 residues. The germline V gene has CDR1 MDHEN and CDR2 SYDVKM. Trimming pared 3 bases from V and 4 bases from J, leaving 9 bases between.

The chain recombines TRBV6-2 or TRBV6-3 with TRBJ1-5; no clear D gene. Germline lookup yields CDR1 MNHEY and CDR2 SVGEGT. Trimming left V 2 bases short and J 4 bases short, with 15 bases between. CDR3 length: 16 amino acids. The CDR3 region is CASSYKSGGENQPQHF. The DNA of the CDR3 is TGTGCCAGCAGTTACAAAAGTGGCGGAGAAAATCAGCCCCAGCATTTT.

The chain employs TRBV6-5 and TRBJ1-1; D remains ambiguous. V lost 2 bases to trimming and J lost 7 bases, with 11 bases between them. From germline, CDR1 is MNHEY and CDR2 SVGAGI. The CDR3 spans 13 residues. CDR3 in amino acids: CASSYGLGIEAFF. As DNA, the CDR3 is TGTGCCAGCAGTTACGGGTTGGGTATTGAAGCTTTCTTT.

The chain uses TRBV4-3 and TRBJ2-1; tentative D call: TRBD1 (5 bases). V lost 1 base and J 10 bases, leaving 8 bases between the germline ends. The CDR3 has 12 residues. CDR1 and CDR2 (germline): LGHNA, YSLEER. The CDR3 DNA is TGCGCCAGCAGCCAAGTAGGACAAGAGCAGTTCTTC. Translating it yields CASSQVGQEQFF.

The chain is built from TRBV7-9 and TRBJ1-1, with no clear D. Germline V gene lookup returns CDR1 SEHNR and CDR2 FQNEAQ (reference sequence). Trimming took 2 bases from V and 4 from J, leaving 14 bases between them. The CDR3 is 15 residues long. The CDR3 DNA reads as TGTGCCAGCAGCTTATCAACAGTGGCATCCACTGAAGCTTTCTTT. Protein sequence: CASSLSTVASTEAFF.

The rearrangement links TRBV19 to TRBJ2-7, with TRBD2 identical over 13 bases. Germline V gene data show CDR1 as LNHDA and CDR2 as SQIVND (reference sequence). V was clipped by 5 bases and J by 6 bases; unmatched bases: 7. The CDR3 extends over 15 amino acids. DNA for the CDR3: TGTGCCAGTAGTCCAACTAGCGGGGGGGCCGTCGAGCAGTACTTC. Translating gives CASSPTSGGAVEQYF.

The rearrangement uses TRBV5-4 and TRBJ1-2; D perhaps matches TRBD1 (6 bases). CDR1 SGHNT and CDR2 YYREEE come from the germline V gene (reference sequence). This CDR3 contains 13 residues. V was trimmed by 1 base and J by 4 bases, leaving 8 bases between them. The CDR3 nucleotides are TGTGCCAGCAGCTTGCAAGGGGGCTATGGCTACACCTTC. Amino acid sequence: CASSLQGGYGYTF. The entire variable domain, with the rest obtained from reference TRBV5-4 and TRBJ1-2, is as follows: ETGVTQSPTHLIKTRGQQVTLRCSSQSGHNTVSWYQQALGQGPQFIFQYYREEENGRGNFPPRFSGLQFPNYSSELNVNALELDDSALYLCASSLQGGYGYTFGSGTRLTVV.

CDR3 bases: TGTGCCAGCAGTCGCCGGCCCGCTCCGGGACAGGGGTATAGAGATACGCAGTATTTT. As protein: CASSRRPAPGQGYRDTQYF. The chain recombines TRBV27 with TRBJ2-3, with TRBD1 identical over 10 bases. This CDR3 region has 19 residues. The germline V gene has CDR1 MNHEY and CDR2 SMNVEV (reference sequence). V was clipped by 5 bases and J by 5 bases; unmatched bases: 19.

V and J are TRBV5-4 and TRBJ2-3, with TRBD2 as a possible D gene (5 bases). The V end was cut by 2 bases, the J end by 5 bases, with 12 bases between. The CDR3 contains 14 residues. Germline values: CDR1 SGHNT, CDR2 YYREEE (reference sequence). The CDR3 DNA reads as TGTGCCAGCAGCTTTGGAGGCTATGGAGATACGCAGTATTTT. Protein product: CASSFGGYGDTQYF.

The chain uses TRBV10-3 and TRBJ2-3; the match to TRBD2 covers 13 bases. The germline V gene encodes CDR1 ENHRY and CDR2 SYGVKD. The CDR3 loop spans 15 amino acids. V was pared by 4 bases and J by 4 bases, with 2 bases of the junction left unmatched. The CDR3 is CAISGTSGGPDTQYF. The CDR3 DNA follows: TGTGCCATCAGTGGGACTAGCGGGGGCCCAGATACGCAGTATTTT.

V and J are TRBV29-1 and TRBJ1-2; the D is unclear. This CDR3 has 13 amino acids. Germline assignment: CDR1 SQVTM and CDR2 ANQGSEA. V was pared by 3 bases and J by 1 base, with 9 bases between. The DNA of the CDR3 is TGCAGCGTTGAGAGGGAGAATAACTATGGCTACACCTTC. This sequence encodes CSVERENNYGYTF.

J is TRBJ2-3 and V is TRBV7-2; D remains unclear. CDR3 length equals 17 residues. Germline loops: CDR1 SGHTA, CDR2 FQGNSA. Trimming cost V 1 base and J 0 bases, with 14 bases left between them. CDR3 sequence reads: CASSLGVSEPSTDTQYF. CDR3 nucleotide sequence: TGTGCCAGCAGCTTAGGGGTGTCTGAACCCAGCACAGATACGCAGTATTTT.

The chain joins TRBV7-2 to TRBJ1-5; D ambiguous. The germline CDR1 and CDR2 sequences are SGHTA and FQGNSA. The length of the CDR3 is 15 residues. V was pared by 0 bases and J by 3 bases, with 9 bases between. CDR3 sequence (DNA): TGTGCCAGCAGCTTAGCGGGGTATAACAATCAGCCCCAGCATTTT. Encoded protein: CASSLAGYNNQPQHF.